Following are 5 T cell receptor beta chains from one sample sequenced in a study of blood T cells in healthy people across ages. A second PCR, run for roughly 6 to 11 cycles, used a sample-barcoded 5' primer plus a J-beta primer mix. TCRdb re-called the 5' RACE reads with MiXCR, one entry per CDR3 protein. The sample holds hundreds of thousands of distinct CDR3 sequences; 45% to 50% are singletons and the top ten take around 32%. Sequenced: blood. The source is a woman aged 60-75 years in good health.

This chain links TRBV4-1 with TRBJ2-3, with TRBD2 matching over 10 bases. The CDR3 spans 19 residues. J lost 0 bases, V lost 3 bases, and 12 bases had no gene match. Looked up from germline, CDR1 is MGHRA and CDR2 is YSYEKL. Here the CDR3 reads CASSHVLAGKSTSTDTQYF. Written as DNA, the CDR3 is TGCGCCAGCAGCCATGTACTAGCGGGGAAATCAACTAGCACAGATACGCAGTATTTT.

The rearrangement uses TRBV3-1 and TRBJ1-5, with D hard to call. Between the trimmed V and J ends, which lost 4 bases and 7 bases, there was a span of 17 bases. The CDR3 runs to 15 residues. CDR1 is LGHDT and CDR2 is YNNKEL in the germline V gene (reference sequence). CDR3 DNA sequence: TGTGCCAGCAGCCTCGGGTCCTCGGTGGGCCAGCCCCAGCATTTT. Translation: CASSLGSSVGQPQHF.

V is TRBV20-1 and J is TRBJ2-3, with unresolved D. Looked up from germline, CDR1 is DFQATT and CDR2 is SNEGSKA (reference sequence). The CDR3 consists of 13 residues. The V and J ends lost 6 bases and 2 bases respectively, with 12 bases between them. Here the CDR3 DNA reads TGCAGTGCCACTACCCCCCCCACAGATACGCAGTATTTT. As protein: CSATTPPTDTQYF.

This clonotype has a handful of counts. V is TRBV20-1 and J is TRBJ2-7; D is ambiguous. The germline CDR1 and CDR2 sequences are DFQATT and SNEGSKA (reference sequence). The CDR3 runs 13 residues. Trimming left V 3 bases short and J 5 bases short, with 14 bases between. CDR3 sequence: CSASRVGSDEQYF. CDR3 in DNA: TGCAGTGCTAGCCGGGTGGGGTCCGACGAGCAGTACTTC.

This clonotype was counted a single time. CDR3 coding DNA: TGTGCCAGCAGTTTTCTAGCGGGGCGCACAGATACGCAGTATTTT. Translated: CASSFLAGRTDTQYF. The genes are TRBV6-2 or TRBV6-3 and TRBJ2-3; 9 bases agree with TRBD2. The CDR3 is 15 amino acids. Germline V gene data show CDR1 as MNHEY and CDR2 as SVGEGT. Trimming cost V 4 bases and J 1 base; bases outside gene matches: 3.